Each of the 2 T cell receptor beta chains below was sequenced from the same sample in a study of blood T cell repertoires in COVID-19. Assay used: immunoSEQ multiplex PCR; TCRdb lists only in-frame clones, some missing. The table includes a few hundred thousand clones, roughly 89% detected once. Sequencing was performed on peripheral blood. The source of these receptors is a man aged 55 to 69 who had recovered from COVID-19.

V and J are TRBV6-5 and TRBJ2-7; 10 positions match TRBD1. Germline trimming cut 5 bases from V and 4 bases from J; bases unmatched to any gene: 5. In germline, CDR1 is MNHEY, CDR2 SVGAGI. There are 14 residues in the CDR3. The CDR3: CASSPGTGVYEQYF. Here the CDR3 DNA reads TGTGCCAGCAGTCCCGGGACAGGGGTTTACGAGCAGTACTTC.

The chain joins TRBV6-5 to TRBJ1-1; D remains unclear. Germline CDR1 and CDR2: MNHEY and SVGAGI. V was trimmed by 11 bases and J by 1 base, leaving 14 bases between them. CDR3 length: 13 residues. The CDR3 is CASRGRENTEAFF. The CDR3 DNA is TGTGCCTCCCGAGGGAGAGAGAACACTGAAGCTTTCTTT.